Presented here are 29 T cell receptor beta chains from one specimen sequenced in a study of shared T cell receptors in the human thymus. Produced via immunoSEQ multiplex PCR; TCRdb's table is partial and in-frame only. This table has about 730,000 clones, 75% to 90% appearing once. This sample was also put to use in a study of human thymus T cells.

Material: thymocytes. Receptors were obtained from a girl under three years old with a congenital heart defect.

This clone was found once. The genes are TRBV28 and TRBJ1-2; D perhaps matches TRBD1 (6 bases). The CDR3 is 15 residues long. Trimming took off 1 base at V and 4 bases at J, with 13 bases between the two ends. CDR1 is MDHEN, CDR2 SYDVKM, per germline. The CDR3 spells CASSLSTGPIYGYTF. The CDR3 DNA follows: TGTGCCAGCAGTTTATCTACAGGGCCGATCTATGGCTACACCTTC.

The CDR3 sequence is CAIGCGLSITGELFF. In nucleotides, the CDR3 is TGTGCCATAGGGTGTGGACTTTCCATCACCGGGGAGCTGTTTTTT. This chain connects TRBV6-1 to TRBJ2-2; possible D gene TRBD2, 5 bases. Germline assignment: CDR1 MNHNS and CDR2 SASEGT. The CDR3 covers 15 residues. V shed 10 bases and J shed 4 bases, with 19 bases lying between them.

This clone was observed a single time. This chain joins TRBV27 and TRBJ2-3, with 15 bases matching TRBD2. The germline gives CDR1 MNHEY, CDR2 SMNVEV (reference sequence). The V segment lost 5 bases and the J segment 3 bases; nucleotides outside the gene matches: 6. The CDR3 runs to 17 residues. The CDR3 DNA reads as TGTGCCAGCAGTACCGGGACTAGCGGGGGGCGAACAGATACGCAGTATTTT. Protein product: CASSTGTSGGRTDTQYF.

CDR3 region: CASSPTGDYEQYF. In DNA, the CDR3 is TGTGCCAGCAGTCCGACAGGGGACTACGAGCAGTACTTC. J is TRBJ2-7 and V is TRBV6-5, with 8 bases that match TRBD1. Germline CDR1 and CDR2: MNHEY and SVGAGI. The V gene end was trimmed by 5 bases and the J gene end by 3 bases; junction bases not matched to a gene: 3. This CDR3 has 13 residues.

J is TRBJ1-1 and V is TRBV15; TRBD1 matches at 8 bases. Trimming at V came to 0 bases and at J to 4 bases, leaving 1 base not matched to a gene. The V gene's germline CDR1 is LNHNV and CDR2 YYDKDF (reference sequence). CDR3 length equals 14 residues. The CDR3 sequence is CATSRDQGATEAFF. CDR3 coding DNA: TGTGCCACCAGCAGAGACCAGGGGGCCACTGAAGCTTTCTTT.

The chain is built from TRBV4-3 and TRBJ2-7; 10 nucleotides align to TRBD2. CDR3 length: 15 residues. CDR1 is LGHNA, CDR2 YSLEER, per germline. After removal of 0 bases from V and 6 bases from J, the junction contained 5 bases not matched to a gene. The CDR3 here is CASSQDRSGGSEQYF. In DNA, the CDR3 is TGCGCCAGCAGCCAAGATCGTAGCGGGGGGTCCGAGCAGTACTTC.

Turning to this clone: Other DNA sequences in this specimen translate into the identical CDR3. The chain has TRBV15 and TRBJ2-7; 9 bases agree with TRBD1. This CDR3 spans 14 amino acids. The V and J ends lost 3 bases and 1 base, in that order; junction bases with no gene match: 1. From germline, CDR1 is LNHNV and CDR2 YYDKDF (reference sequence). The CDR3 DNA follows: TGTGCCACCAGCAGGGACAGGGGATCCTACGAGCAGTACTTC. Residues: CATSRDRGSYEQYF. Drawing the rest from reference TRBV15 and TRBJ2-7, the complete variable domain is DAMVIQNPRYQVTQFGKPVTLSCSQTLNHNVMYWYQQKSSQAPKLLFHYYDKDFNNEADTPDNFQSRRPNTSFCFLDIRSPGLGDTAMYLCATSRDRGSYEQYFGPGTRLTVT.

V is TRBV5-1 and J is TRBJ2-1; TRBD2 aligns across 14 bases. Germline assignment: CDR1 SGHRS and CDR2 YFSETQ. The CDR3 is 20 amino acids. The junction had 12 bases not matched to a gene; V was cut back by 4 bases and J by 0 bases. The CDR3 DNA reads as TGCGCCAGCAGCACCCCCGGGACTAGCGGGGGACCGAGCTCCTACAATGAGCAGTTCTTC. Translated: CASSTPGTSGGPSSYNEQFF.

The chain joins TRBV10-1 to TRBJ1-1, with TRBD1 matching 7 bases. V lost 4 bases, J lost 6 bases, and 5 bases stayed unmatched. In germline, CDR1 is WNHNN, CDR2 SYGVQD (reference sequence). This CDR3 spans 13 amino acids. The DNA for the CDR3 is TGCGCCAGCAGTGGAGGGGGCCAGGCTGAAGCTTTCTTT. Its translation: CASSGGGQAEAFF.

This chain uses TRBV4-2 with TRBJ1-5; 7 bases map to TRBD1. CDR1 and CDR2 (germline): LGHNA, YNFKEQ. The CDR3 is made up of 13 amino acids. J was trimmed by 9 bases and V by 3 bases; bases with no gene match: 5. The CDR3 DNA is TGTGCCAGCAGCCATCTCCAGGGGGGGCCCCAGCATTTT. Protein product: CASSHLQGGPQHF.

The chain joins TRBV9 to TRBJ1-3; TRBD1 matches at 9 bases. Unmatched junction bases numbered 10, after V lost 3 bases and J lost 0 bases. CDR3 length equals 18 residues. Germline V lookup: CDR1 SGDLS, CDR2 YYNGEE. The CDR3 nucleotides are TGTGCCAGCAGCGGGACAGGGGAGATTTCAGGCTCTGGAAACACCATATATTTT. It translates to CASSGTGEISGSGNTIYF.

The rearrangement uses TRBV6-1 and TRBJ1-2; a weak D match, TRBD1 (5 bases). The V end lost 8 bases, the J end lost 5 bases, and 18 bases lay between the germline ends. The CDR3 spans 14 residues. Germline assignment: CDR1 MNHNS and CDR2 SASEGT. The CDR3 here is CASGGWRDGYGYTF. The DNA for the CDR3 is TGTGCCAGCGGGGGTTGGAGGGATGGATATGGCTACACCTTC.

The chain uses TRBV5-8 and TRBJ1-1, with TRBD1 as a possible D gene (5 bases). The germline CDR1 and CDR2 sequences are SGHTS and YDEGEE. This CDR3 spans 13 amino acids. V was trimmed by 3 bases and J by 9 bases, leaving 15 bases between them. The CDR3 loop reads CASSSRLTAKAFF. The CDR3 nucleotides read TGTGCCAGCAGCTCAAGATTGACAGCGAAAGCTTTCTTT.

The J gene is TRBJ1-2, the V gene TRBV2, with a possible D match to TRBD1 (5 bases). V lost 9 bases and J lost 8, with 16 bases in between. Germline CDR1 SNHLY, CDR2 FYNNEI. The CDR3 has 12 amino acids. Written as DNA, the CDR3 is TGTGCCAGACAAGGACAAGGCGGAGGCTACACCTTC. This translates into CARQGQGGGYTF.

This clone came up a few times. This chain links TRBV30 with TRBJ1-5; 12 positions agree with TRBD1. The V and J ends lost 2 bases and 5 bases, in that order; junction bases with no gene match: 13. Germline CDR1 is GTSNPN and CDR2 is SVGIG (reference sequence). The CDR3 loop spans 18 amino acids. CDR3 residues: CAWSSPKPRDRGHQPQHF. CDR3 nucleotides: TGTGCCTGGAGTTCGCCAAAACCTCGGGACAGGGGGCATCAGCCCCAGCATTTT. Variable domain in full (rest from reference TRBV30 and TRBJ1-5): SQTIHQWPATLVQPVGSPLSLECTVEGTSNPNLYWYRQAAGRGLQLLFYSVGIGQISSEVPQNLSASRPQDRQFILSSKKLLLSDSGFYLCAWSSPKPRDRGHQPQHFGDGTRLSIL.

The chain employs TRBV4-3 and TRBJ1-1; D gene ambiguous. Trimming took off 3 bases at V and 1 base at J, with 15 bases between the two ends. The germline CDR1 and CDR2 sequences are LGHNA and YSLEER. CDR3 size: 16 residues. The CDR3 here is CASSHNSPLRNTEAFF. For the CDR3, the DNA is TGCGCCAGCAGCCATAATTCCCCCCTAAGGAACACTGAAGCTTTCTTT.

This sequence joins TRBV5-1 and TRBJ2-1; possibly TRBD2 for D (6 bases). Germline CDR1 and CDR2: SGHRS and YFSETQ. The CDR3 has 14 residues. Trimming pared 7 bases from V and 1 base from J, leaving 12 bases between. In DNA form, the CDR3 reads TGCGCCAGCCGGCGCGGGGCGTCCTACAATGAGCAGTTCTTC. This encodes CASRRGASYNEQFF. Variable domain in full (rest from reference TRBV5-1 and TRBJ2-1): KAGVTQTPRYLIKTRGQQVTLSCSPISGHRSVSWYQQTPGQGLQFLFEYFSETQRNKGNFPGRFSGRQFSNSRSEMNVSTLELGDSALYLCASRRGASYNEQFFGPGTRLTVL.

This clone was counted a few times. The V gene is TRBV19, the J gene TRBJ1-2, with TRBD1 as a possible D gene (5 bases). CDR3 length: 15 amino acids. Trimming cost V 3 bases and J 0 bases, with 11 bases left between them. Germline loops: CDR1 LNHDA, CDR2 SQIVND (reference sequence). DNA for the CDR3: TGTGCCAGTAGTATTAGACAGTCCCCTAACTATGGCTACACCTTC. Translated: CASSIRQSPNYGYTF. Full variable domain (outside the CDR3, taken from reference TRBV19 and TRBJ1-2): DGGITQSPKYLFRKEGQNVTLSCEQNLNHDAMYWYRQDPGQGLRLIYYSQIVNDFQKGDIAEGYSVSREKKESFPLTVTSAQKNPTAFYLCASSIRQSPNYGYTFGSGTRLTVV.

This chain joins TRBV4-3 and TRBJ1-3; unclear D gene. CDR1 and CDR2 from the germline V gene are LGHNA and YSLEER. The germline V and J ends were trimmed by 3 bases and 0 bases, with 9 bases remaining between them. The CDR3 runs 15 residues. CDR3 coding DNA: TGCGCCAGCAGCCAGAAGCCGAGCTCTGGAAACACCATATATTTT. Protein sequence: CASSQKPSSGNTIYF.

The chain uses TRBV5-1 and TRBJ2-7; 10 nucleotides agree with TRBD2. Germline V gene data show CDR1 as SGHRS and CDR2 as YFSETQ. The CDR3 totals 18 residues. V lost 3 bases to trimming and J lost 5 bases; unmatched junction nucleotides: 17. This CDR3 is CASSSRLMSSGGSNEQYF. The CDR3 bases are TGCGCCAGCAGCTCTCGTTTGATGTCTAGCGGGGGTTCCAACGAGCAGTACTTC.

The chain employs TRBV6-1 and TRBJ2-5, with D possibly being TRBD2 (6 bases). From germline, CDR1 is MNHNS and CDR2 SASEGT. This CDR3 region has 14 residues. V lost 6 bases to trimming and J lost 1 base, with 12 bases between them. In DNA, the CDR3 is TGTGCCAGCAGGCCGGGGGAGATCCAAGAGACCCAGTACTTC. It translates to CASRPGEIQETQYF.

V and J are TRBV27 and TRBJ2-2; perhaps TRBD2 as D (6 bases). The V end was cut by 3 bases, the J end by 4 bases, with 18 bases between. This CDR3 comprises 17 residues. CDR1 is MNHEY and CDR2 is SMNVEV in the germline V gene (reference sequence). Written as DNA, the CDR3 is TGTGCCAGCAGTTTTGGCGTTCTAGCGCAAATCACCGGGGAGCTGTTTTTT. Protein product: CASSFGVLAQITGELFF.

This chain joins TRBV7-9 and TRBJ1-1; possible D gene TRBD1, 5 bases. Per germline, CDR1 SEHNR and CDR2 FQNEAQ (reference sequence). The CDR3 runs 12 residues. The V gene lost 6 bases and the J gene lost 5 bases, with 10 bases spanning the gap. The CDR3, as DNA: TGTGCCAGCAGACCTACAGGTACTGAAGCTTTCTTT. It encodes CASRPTGTEAFF.

This sequence joins TRBV29-1 and TRBJ1-1, with D unresolved. Trimming took 4 bases from V and 6 from J, leaving 15 bases between them. There are 13 residues in the CDR3. Per the germline V gene, CDR1 is SQVTM and CDR2 is ANQGSEA. CDR3 amino acids: CSVARGVRAEAFF. The CDR3, as DNA: TGCAGCGTTGCGCGCGGGGTACGCGCTGAAGCTTTCTTT.

The chain links TRBV28 to TRBJ1-2; D perhaps matches TRBD1 (6 bases). CDR1 MDHEN and CDR2 SYDVKM come from the germline V gene. V shed 6 bases and J shed 5 bases, with 13 bases lying between them. This CDR3 is 13 amino acids long. CDR3 loop: CASRRDTGYGYTF. The CDR3 coding sequence is TGTGCCAGCAGACGAGACACAGGGTATGGCTACACCTTC.

The chain links TRBV6-1 to TRBJ1-3; TRBD1 matches 9 bases. Losses at the gene ends were 4 bases for V and 6 bases for J; bases not matched to a gene: 4. CDR1 is MNHNS, CDR2 SASEGT, per germline. CDR3 length: 14 amino acids. The chain's CDR3 is CASSVGQGENTIYF. DNA of the CDR3: TGTGCCAGCAGTGTGGGACAGGGCGAAAACACCATATATTTT.

This chain uses TRBV28 with TRBJ1-4, with TRBD1 matching over 7 bases. The germline V gene encodes CDR1 MDHEN and CDR2 SYDVKM. CDR3 length: 13 residues. After removal of 3 bases from V and 8 bases from J, the junction contained 3 bases not matched to a gene. Here the CDR3 DNA reads TGTGCCAGCAGTTTCATAGGGGGCGAAAAACTGTTTTTT. Its translation is CASSFIGGEKLFF.

This clone was seen more than once but under ten times. The V gene is TRBV28, the J gene TRBJ1-5, with TRBD1 as a possible D gene (6 bases). From germline, CDR1 is MDHEN and CDR2 SYDVKM. The CDR3 is 17 residues long. With 4 bases removed from V and 5 bases from J, the gap between germline ends came to 21 bases. DNA for the CDR3: TGTGCCAGCAGTTCCGAACAGGGTTCCCCCAGGGATCAGCCCCAGCATTTT. Translation gives CASSSEQGSPRDQPQHF.

V usage is TRBV9 and J usage is TRBJ1-4; 8 bases fit TRBD1. The CDR3 is made up of 17 amino acids. Germline V CDR1 and CDR2: SGDLS, YYNGEE. The junction had 13 bases not matched to a gene; V was cut back by 4 bases and J by 5 bases. CDR3 in amino acids: CASSLRAGGSGNEKLFF. Here the CDR3 DNA reads TGTGCCAGCAGCTTACGGGCAGGGGGCAGTGGAAATGAAAAACTGTTTTTT.